The clone carrying this T cell receptor (beta chain) was seen only once. This specimen belongs to a study of shared clonotypes between healthy human individuals. With 0 bases clipped from V and 4 bases from J, the junction kept 6 bases outside the gene matches. Germline values: CDR1 SGHNT, CDR2 YYREEE (reference sequence). CDR3 length: 16 residues. Clones were read by immunoSEQ multiplex PCR, and TCRdb kept only the in-frame ones, dropping some. The top ten clones hold 0.06% of a sample with hundreds of thousands of clones, about 95% of them seen once. The sequence came from a woman younger than 45 in good health. The chain couples TRBV5-4 to TRBJ1-2, with 10 bases aligning to TRBD1. Sequenced: naive CD4+ T cells sorted from blood. Regarding subset: CD45RA+ positively selected. The CDR3 region is CASSLGDRGRSYGYTF. CDR3 in DNA: TGTGCCAGCAGCTTGGGAGACAGGGGGCGAAGCTATGGCTACACCTTC.